This T cell receptor (beta chain) was profiled in a study of shared clonotypes between healthy human individuals. Overall study context: CD4 naive cells filled three plates per donor, CD4 memory three, CD8 naive two and CD8 memory one. Points from the study as a whole: When naive CD4 clonotypes were compared across a few donors, 5% to 5.5% were shared.

Turning to this clone: Its antigen is as yet unknown.

V lost 8 bases, J lost 5 bases, and 8 bases stayed unmatched. Germline V lookup: CDR1 SEHNR, CDR2 FQNEAQ (reference sequence). The CDR3 totals 13 residues. TCRdb's table, derived via immunoSEQ multiplex PCR, lists solely in-frame clones and lacks some. This table holds around 2.1 million clones, approximately 96% found once. Source material: naive CD4+ T cells sorted from blood. Noted subset: CD45RA+ positively selected. The TCR comes from a man between 18 and 29 years old in good health. This sequence joins TRBV7-9 and TRBJ2-5, with 7 bases lining up with TRBD2. The CDR3 sequence: CASSWRGSETQYF. DNA of the CDR3: TGTGCCAGCTCCTGGCGGGGGTCGGAGACCCAGTACTTC.